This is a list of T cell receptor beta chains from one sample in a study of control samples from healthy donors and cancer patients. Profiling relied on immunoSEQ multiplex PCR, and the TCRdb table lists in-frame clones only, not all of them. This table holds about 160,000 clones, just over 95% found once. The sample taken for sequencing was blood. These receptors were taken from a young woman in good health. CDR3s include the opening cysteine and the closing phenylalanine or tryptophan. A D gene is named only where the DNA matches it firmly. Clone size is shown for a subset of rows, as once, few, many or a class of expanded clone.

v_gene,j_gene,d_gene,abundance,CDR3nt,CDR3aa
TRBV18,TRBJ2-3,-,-,TGTGCCAGCTCACCGCCGGGACTCCGGAAGGCAGATACGCAGTATTTT,CASSPPGLRKADTQYF
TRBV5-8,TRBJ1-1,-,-,TGTGCCAGCAGCTTGGGGGGGGCGAGGGGTCTGGGTCGACAGACTGAAGCTTTCTTT,CASSLGGARGLGRQTEAFF
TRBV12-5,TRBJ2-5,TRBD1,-,TGTGCTAGTGGTTTCACAGGGGGACTCCAAGAGACCCAGTACTTC,CASGFTGGLQETQYF
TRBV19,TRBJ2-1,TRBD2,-,TGTGCCAGCCATAGCGGGAGGGGAGACAATGAGCAGTTCTTC,CASHSGRGDNEQFF
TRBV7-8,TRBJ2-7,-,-,TGTGCCAGCAGCTTATTTCCGGGACCGATTTCCACCTACGAGCAGTACTTC,CASSLFPGPISTYEQYF
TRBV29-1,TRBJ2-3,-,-,TGCAGCGTTGTAGAAAGGGACTCCACAGATACGCAGTATTTT,CSVVERDSTDTQYF
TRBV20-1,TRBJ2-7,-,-,TGCAGTGCCCCGGACGGGACGAGGCAGTACTTC,CSAPDGTRQYF
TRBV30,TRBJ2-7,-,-,TGTGCCTGGAGTGTACTGCGGGGCCCCTACGAGCAGTACTTC,CAWSVLRGPYEQYF
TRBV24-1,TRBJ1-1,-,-,TGTGCCACCAGTGATTTGCAGGGTTACACTGAAGCTTTCTTT,CATSDLQGYTEAFF
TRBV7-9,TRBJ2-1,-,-,TGTGCCAGCAGCCGAGAGGGGCAGCCGTGGAATGAGCAGTTCTTC,CASSREGQPWNEQFF
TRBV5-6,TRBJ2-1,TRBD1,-,TGTGCCAGCAGCTTGGAGGGACAGGGAAATGAGCAGTTCTTC,CASSLEGQGNEQFF
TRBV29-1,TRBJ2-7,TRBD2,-,TGCAGCGTCACCGGACTAGCGGGAAACTCCTACGAGCAGTACTTC,CSVTGLAGNSYEQYF
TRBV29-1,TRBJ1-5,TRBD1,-,TGCAGCGTTGCCAGGGACAGGGAGGATCAGCCCCAGCATTTT,CSVARDREDQPQHF
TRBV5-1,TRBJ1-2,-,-,TGCGCCAGCAGCTTGGGTCGGGCCTATGGCTACACCTTC,CASSLGRAYGYTF
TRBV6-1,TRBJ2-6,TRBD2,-,TGTCCCAGCAGTGACGGGGGGGGGCTTGGGGCCAACGTCCTGACTTTC,CPSSDGGGLGANVLTF
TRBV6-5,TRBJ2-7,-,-,TGTGCCAGCAAGAAAGCCTACGAGCAGTACTTC,CASKKAYEQYF
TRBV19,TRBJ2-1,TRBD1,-,TGTGCCAGTAGTCTTAGACAGGGGGCTTCTTGGAATGAGCAGTTCTTC,CASSLRQGASWNEQFF
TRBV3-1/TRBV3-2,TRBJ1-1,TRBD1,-,TGTGCCAGCAGCCCTTGGGACAGACTCGGCACTGAAGCTTTCTTT,CASSPWDRLGTEAFF
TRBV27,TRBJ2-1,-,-,TGTGCCAGCAGTTCCCCCGCGAGCTCCTACAATGAGCAGTTCTTC,CASSSPASSYNEQFF
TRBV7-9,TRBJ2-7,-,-,TGTGCCAGCAGCCCCGCGCGCAACTCCTACGAGCAGTACTTC,CASSPARNSYEQYF
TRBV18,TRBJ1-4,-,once,TGTGCCAGCTCACCGGGTGCTGGGAATGAAAAACTGTTTTTT,CASSPGAGNEKLFF
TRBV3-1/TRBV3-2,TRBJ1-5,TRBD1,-,TGTGCCAGCAGCCAGAACAGGGGCCTCAATCAGCCCCAGCATTTT,CASSQNRGLNQPQHF
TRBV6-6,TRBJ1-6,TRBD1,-,TGTGCCAGCAGTTACCGGGACAGGGATTCACCCCTCCACTTT,CASSYRDRDSPLHF
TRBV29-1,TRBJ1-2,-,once,TGCAGCGTTGGTTCGAAGGGCGGAGGTTCTAACTATGGCTACACCTTC,CSVGSKGGGSNYGYTF
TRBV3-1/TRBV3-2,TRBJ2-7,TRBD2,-,TGTGCCAGCAGCCGGTCAGCACTAGCGGGAGTTTACTCCTACGAGCAGTACTTC,CASSRSALAGVYSYEQYF
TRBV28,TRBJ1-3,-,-,TGTGCCAGCAGTTTGCGGGGAACTGGAAACACCATATATTTT,CASSLRGTGNTIYF
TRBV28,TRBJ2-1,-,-,TGTGCCAGCAGTGGTGGGAGAGCTAGGAATGAGCAGTTCTTC,CASSGGRARNEQFF
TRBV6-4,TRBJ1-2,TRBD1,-,TGTGCCAGCAGTGACTCGACCAGGGGGCTATCCTTCGTTGGCTACACCTTC,CASSDSTRGLSFVGYTF
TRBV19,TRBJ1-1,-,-,TGTGCCAGTAGTATAGGGAGAAGTGAAGCTTTCTTT,CASSIGRSEAFF
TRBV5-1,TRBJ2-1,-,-,TGCGCCAGCAGCGTGATGGGGGTCAATGAGCAGTTCTTC,CASSVMGVNEQFF
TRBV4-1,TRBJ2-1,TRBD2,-,TGCGCCAGCAGCCACGCTGGACTAGCGGCCTACAATGAGCAGTTCTTC,CASSHAGLAAYNEQFF
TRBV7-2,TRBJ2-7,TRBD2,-,TGTGCCAGCAGCCCAAGCGGGGGGCCCTACGAGCAGTACTTC,CASSPSGGPYEQYF
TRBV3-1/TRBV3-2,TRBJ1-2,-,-,TGTGCCAGCAGCCACTGGAACAGGGATAACTATGGCTACACCTTC,CASSHWNRDNYGYTF
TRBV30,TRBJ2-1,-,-,TGTGCCTGGAGTCCCTACAATGAGCAGTTCTTC,CAWSPYNEQFF
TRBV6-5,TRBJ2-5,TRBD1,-,TGTGCCAGCAGGGCCCGGGACAGGGCTGGGGAGACCCAGTACTTC,CASRARDRAGETQYF
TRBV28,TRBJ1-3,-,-,TGTGCCAGCACCCGAGGGAGGGGATACTCTGGAAACACCATATATTTT,CASTRGRGYSGNTIYF
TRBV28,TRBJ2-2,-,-,TGTGCCAGCAGCCCCGGCGGGGCCGGGGAGCTGTTTTTT,CASSPGGAGELFF
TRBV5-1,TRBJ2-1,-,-,TGCGCCAGCAGCCAAATTAGAGACAATGAGCAGTTCTTC,CASSQIRDNEQFF
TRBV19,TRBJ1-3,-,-,TGTGCCAGTACCGGGGGGGGGTTCCGCTCTGGAAACACCATATATTTT,CASTGGGFRSGNTIYF
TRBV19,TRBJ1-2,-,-,TGTGCCAGTAGCCTGGGTGGGGGCCGCTATGGCTACACCTTC,CASSLGGGRYGYTF
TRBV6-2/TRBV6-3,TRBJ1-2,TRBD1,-,TGTGCCAGCAGTCCCGGGACAGGGCACTCTAACTATGGCTACACCTTC,CASSPGTGHSNYGYTF
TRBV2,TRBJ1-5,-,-,TGTGCCAGCAGTGATTCAGGGACTCAGCCCCAGCATTTT,CASSDSGTQPQHF
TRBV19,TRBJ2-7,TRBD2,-,TGTGCCAGTAGTAAAGAGACGGGAGGTCTCTACGAGCAGTACTTC,CASSKETGGLYEQYF
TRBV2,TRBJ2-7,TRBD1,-,TGTGCCAGCAGTGAAAGGGACAGGGGGCCCTACGAGCAGTACTTC,CASSERDRGPYEQYF
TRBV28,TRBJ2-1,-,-,TGTGCCAGCAGCCGCCTTCAACGGAACTACAATGAGCAGTTCTTC,CASSRLQRNYNEQFF
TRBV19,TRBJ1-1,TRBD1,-,TGTGCCAGTAGTCCGACAGGGAAGGGGGAAGCTTTCTTT,CASSPTGKGEAFF
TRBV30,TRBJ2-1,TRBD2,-,TGTGCCTGGACTAGCGGCCACAATGAGCAGTTCTTC,CAWTSGHNEQFF
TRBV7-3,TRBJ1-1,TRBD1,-,TGTGCCAGCAGCTTGGGACAGGGCCAGGCTTTCTTT,CASSLGQGQAFF
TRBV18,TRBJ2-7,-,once,TGTGCCAGCTCATCTCGGGGGAGCTCCTACGAGCAGTACTTC,CASSSRGSSYEQYF
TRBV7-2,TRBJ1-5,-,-,TGTGCCAGCAGCTTAACGCGGACAGTCCAATCTCCCCAGCATTTT,CASSLTRTVQSPQHF
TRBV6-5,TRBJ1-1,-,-,TGTGCCAGCAGCCCAGGGAGAACTGAAGCTTTCTTT,CASSPGRTEAFF
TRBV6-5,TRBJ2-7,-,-,TGTGCCAGCAGCCCATTACAGGGCTACGAGCAGTACTTC,CASSPLQGYEQYF
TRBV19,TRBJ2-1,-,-,TGTGCCAGTAGTCTACAGGGTCTTCCCTACAATGAGCAGTTCTTC,CASSLQGLPYNEQFF
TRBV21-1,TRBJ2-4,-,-,TGTGCCAGCAGTTACAGACAGGGACTAGCCAAAAACATTCAGTACTTC,CASSYRQGLAKNIQYF
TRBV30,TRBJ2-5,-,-,TGTGCCTGGAGTAGGGACCAAGAGACCCAGTACTTC,CAWSRDQETQYF